A single sample is the source of the 27 T cell receptor beta chains below, sequenced in a study of blood T cell repertoires in COVID-19. Sequencing was performed with immunoSEQ multiplex PCR; in TCRdb, only in-frame clones are kept and a portion is missing. The data contain 300,000 to 450,000 clones, about 85% of them seen just once; the ten biggest clones take up 3% to 4.5%. The sequencing sample was made of peripheral blood. These receptors originate from a woman aged 18-29 years with acute or convalescent COVID-19.

J is TRBJ2-4 and V is TRBV6-6; tentatively, D is TRBD2 (6 bases). The V end lost 4 bases, the J end lost 5 bases, and 15 bases lay between the germline ends. CDR3 length: 15 amino acids. Germline V gene data show CDR1 as MNHNY and CDR2 as SVGAGI (reference sequence). CDR3 protein: CASSSGSGVQNIQYF. The CDR3 coding sequence is TGTGCCAGCAGTTCCGGGAGTGGGGTCCAAAACATTCAGTACTTC.

This clone was recorded once. J is TRBJ2-3 and V is TRBV5-1; no reliable D call. Germline V gene data show CDR1 as SGHRS and CDR2 as YFSETQ. The CDR3 extends over 14 amino acids. The germline V and J ends were trimmed by 4 bases and 6 bases, with 15 bases remaining between them. The CDR3 loop reads CASSPVALGDTQYF. In DNA, the CDR3 is TGCGCCAGCAGCCCGGTGGCTCTCGGGGATACGCAGTATTTT. The full variable domain, in which reference TRBV5-1 and TRBJ2-3 provide the parts outside the CDR3, is KAGVTQTPRYLIKTRGQQVTLSCSPISGHRSVSWYQQTPGQGLQFLFEYFSETQRNKGNFPGRFSGRQFSNSRSEMNVSTLELGDSALYLCASSPVALGDTQYFGPGTRLTVL.

The chain has TRBV9 and TRBJ2-1, with D unclear. V lost 3 bases and J lost 9, with 13 bases in between. The germline CDR1 and CDR2 sequences are SGDLS and YYNGEE. This CDR3 has 13 residues. The CDR3 sequence: CASSAREFGEQFF. The DNA of the CDR3 is TGTGCCAGCAGCGCCCGAGAATTTGGTGAGCAGTTCTTC.

The DNA of the CDR3 is TGCAGCGTTGAAGATAGCCAGGGCAGGGACACTGAAGCTTTCTTT. Translated: CSVEDSQGRDTEAFF. V is TRBV29-1 and J is TRBJ1-1, with D maybe TRBD1 (5 bases). Trimming shortened V by 0 bases and J by 3 bases, and 14 bases separated the two germline ends. The CDR3 is made up of 15 amino acids. CDR1 and CDR2 from the germline V gene are SQVTM and ANQGSEA.

This clone came up once. V gene TRBV7-3 combines with J gene TRBJ2-1, with 14 bases aligning to TRBD2. J lost 9 bases, V lost 4 bases, and 8 bases had no gene match. The germline V gene encodes CDR1 SGHTA and CDR2 FQGTGA. The CDR3 loop spans 16 amino acids. The CDR3 coding sequence is TGTGCCAGCAGCTCAGCCGGGACTAGCGGGAGTAGTGAGCAGTTCTTC. Its protein is CASSSAGTSGSSEQFF. The whole variable domain, remainder taken from reference TRBV7-3 and TRBJ2-1, is GAGVSQTPSNKVTEKGKYVELRCDPISGHTALYWYRQSLGQGPEFLIYFQGTGAADDSGLPNDRFFAVRPEGSVSTLKIQRTERGDSAVYLCASSSAGTSGSSEQFFGPGTRLTVL.

The gene calls are TRBV5-1 and TRBJ1-1; TRBD1 might be the D (6 bases). Germline V gene lookup returns CDR1 SGHRS and CDR2 YFSETQ. Trimming stripped 0 bases from V and 4 bases from J, with 13 bases between. This CDR3 is built from 15 residues. CDR3 sequence reads: CASSLARVGGTEAFF. CDR3 in DNA: TGCGCCAGCAGCTTGGCCAGGGTAGGGGGCACTGAAGCTTTCTTT.

This rearrangement joins TRBV6-2 or TRBV6-3 to TRBJ2-5; TRBD2 aligns across 8 bases. CDR3 length: 16 amino acids. Germline V gives CDR1 MNHEY, CDR2 SVGEGT. Trimming took 4 bases from V and 5 from J; bases not matched to a gene: 12. CDR3 coding DNA: TGTGCCAGCAGTTCCTCACTACGACTAGCGAACGAGACCCAGTACTTC. Translated, it gives CASSSSLRLANETQYF.

The rearrangement joins TRBV30 to TRBJ2-3; D remains ambiguous. CDR1 and CDR2 from the germline V gene are GTSNPN and SVGIG (reference sequence). The CDR3 is 12 residues long. Trimming stripped 2 bases from V and 2 bases from J, with 5 bases between. The CDR3 region has the DNA TGTGCCTGGAGTCCCTTCACAGATACGCAGTATTTT. Protein product: CAWSPFTDTQYF.

The chain carries TRBV6-1 and TRBJ1-2, with 10 bases identical to TRBD1. CDR1 is MNHNS and CDR2 is SASEGT in the germline V gene. This CDR3 has 17 residues. After removal of 3 bases from V and 4 bases from J, the junction contained 11 bases not matched to a gene. CDR3 DNA: TGTGCCAGCAGTGATTTCCCGGGACAGGGGAGAGTCTATGGCTACACCTTC. This gives the protein CASSDFPGQGRVYGYTF.

This chain uses TRBV9 with TRBJ2-3, with 10 bases aligning to TRBD2. V trimming: 0 bases; J trimming: 3 bases; junction bases outside the gene matches: 7. Germline V gives CDR1 SGDLS, CDR2 YYNGEE. This CDR3 has 17 residues. The CDR3 loop is CASSVGASGSITDTQYF. The DNA for the CDR3 is TGTGCCAGCAGCGTAGGAGCTAGCGGGAGTATTACAGATACGCAGTATTTT. Full variable domain (missing parts from reference TRBV9 and TRBJ2-3): DSGVTQTPKHLITATGQRVTLRCSPRSGDLSVYWYQQSLDQGLQFLIQYYNGEERAKGNILERFSAQQFPDLHSELNLSSLELGDSALYFCASSVGASGSITDTQYFGPGTRLTVL.

This rearrangement joins TRBV5-4 to TRBJ2-5; 7 nucleotides line up with TRBD1. Germline lookup yields CDR1 SGHNT and CDR2 YYREEE (reference sequence). The length of the CDR3 is 16 residues. After removal of 4 bases from V and 5 bases from J, the junction contained 14 bases not matched to a gene. Written as DNA, the CDR3 is TGTGCCAGCAGCCCGGGCGACGTGGGACAGAGGGAGACCCAGTACTTC. Protein product: CASSPGDVGQRETQYF.

This chain joins TRBV7-9 and TRBJ1-2, with D unresolved. CDR3 length: 15 residues. The germline CDR1 and CDR2 sequences are SEHNR and FQNEAQ (reference sequence). Trimming cost V 5 bases and J 2 bases, with 15 bases left between them. The CDR3 coding sequence is TGTGCCAGCAGCGCACGCCGGGATTACAACTATGGCTACACCTTC. Translated, it gives CASSARRDYNYGYTF.

This chain joins TRBV27 and TRBJ2-7; TRBD1 is a possible D gene (7 bases). The V end was cut by 0 bases, the J end by 3 bases, with 12 bases between. CDR1 is MNHEY, CDR2 SMNVEV, per germline (reference sequence). CDR3 length equals 15 residues. For the CDR3, the DNA is TGTGCCAGCAGTTTATCGGGGCAGGGGGGCTACGAGCAGTACTTC. Translating it yields CASSLSGQGGYEQYF.

The chain has TRBV2 and TRBJ2-7; 7 bases are shared with TRBD2. V lost 6 bases to trimming and J lost 6 bases; unmatched junction nucleotides: 14. Germline V gene sequence: CDR1 SNHLY, CDR2 FYNNEI. The CDR3 extends over 15 amino acids. Written as DNA, the CDR3 is TGTGCCAGCAGGGGGGACGCGGGAGCTACCGGCGAGCAGTACTTC. Translated, it gives CASRGDAGATGEQYF.

V usage is TRBV30 and J usage is TRBJ2-3; 10 nucleotides line up with TRBD2. The CDR3 runs to 17 residues. After removal of 3 bases from V and 4 bases from J, the junction contained 13 bases not matched to a gene. CDR1 is GTSNPN, CDR2 SVGIG, per germline (reference sequence). The CDR3 sequence is CAWRVHGAGGPADTQYF. For the CDR3, the DNA is TGTGCCTGGAGGGTCCACGGAGCGGGGGGGCCGGCAGATACGCAGTATTTT.

The table lists this clone with a count of one. The rearrangement links TRBV3-1 (or the pseudogene TRBV3-2) to TRBJ1-5; 8 nucleotides line up with TRBD1. CDR1 is LGHDT, CDR2 YNNKEL, per germline (reference sequence). V was pared by 2 bases and J by 6 bases, with 9 bases of the junction left unmatched. This CDR3 spans 16 amino acids. The CDR3 DNA reads TGTGCCAGCAGCCAAAGGACGACAGGGGAAGGTCAGCCCCAGCATTTT. It encodes CASSQRTTGEGQPQHF.

V is TRBV24-1 and J is TRBJ2-1; possibly TRBD2 for D (7 bases). The CDR3 length is 17 residues. Trimming took off 2 bases at V and 5 bases at J, with 18 bases between the two ends. CDR1 and CDR2 from the germline V gene are KGHDR and SFDVKD. The CDR3 region is CATSDSKEGGPHNEQFF. The CDR3 DNA follows: TGTGCCACCAGTGATTCGAAGGAGGGGGGGCCCCACAATGAGCAGTTCTTC.

This chain uses TRBV11-2 with TRBJ1-3; TRBD1 might be the D (5 bases). The CDR3 has 13 residues. Germline loops: CDR1 SGHAT, CDR2 FQNNGV. Trimming took 7 bases from V and 5 from J, leaving 12 bases between them. The DNA of the CDR3 is TGTGCCAGCACGTCCGCAGGGAGAAACACCATATATTTT. Translating it yields CASTSAGRNTIYF.

The chain carries TRBV3-1 (or the pseudogene TRBV3-2) and TRBJ1-1; D gene ambiguous. This CDR3 contains 14 residues. The germline V gene has CDR1 LGHDT and CDR2 YNNKEL (reference sequence). Trimming took off 4 bases at V and 4 bases at J, with 13 bases between the two ends. The CDR3 is CASSRIERPTEAFF. The DNA of the CDR3 is TGTGCCAGCAGCCGGATTGAGAGGCCCACTGAAGCTTTCTTT.

The CDR3 DNA is TGCAGCGTTCGGGGGGCGAACGAGAACACTGAAGCTTTCTTT. Encoded protein: CSVRGANENTEAFF. The chain has TRBV29-1 and TRBJ1-1; D is perhaps TRBD1 (6 bases). CDR1 and CDR2 from the germline V gene are SQVTM and ANQGSEA. V was clipped by 5 bases and J by 1 base, with 14 bases between them. The CDR3 totals 14 residues.

The chain is built from TRBV19 and TRBJ2-3, with 9 bases aligning to TRBD2. The CDR3 totals 16 residues. The germline CDR1 and CDR2 sequences are LNHDA and SQIVND (reference sequence). V gave up 4 bases and J gave up 6 bases; unmatched junction bases: 11. CDR3 loop: CASSRTGRGGLDTQYF. The CDR3 DNA follows: TGTGCCAGTAGTAGGACGGGGCGGGGGGGCTTGGATACGCAGTATTTT.

The chain uses TRBV15 and TRBJ1-3; D remains ambiguous. The CDR3 is made up of 14 amino acids. Trimming stripped 7 bases from V and 0 bases from J, with 10 bases between. Germline V CDR1 and CDR2: LNHNV, YYDKDF (reference sequence). The CDR3 sequence is CATTGSVSGNTIYF. CDR3 DNA: TGTGCCACCACCGGTTCTGTCTCTGGAAACACCATATATTTT.

The rearrangement uses TRBV2 and TRBJ2-3; D is ambiguous. V was clipped by 7 bases and J by 0 bases, with 14 bases between them. This CDR3 has 15 amino acids. CDR1 and CDR2 from the germline V gene are SNHLY and FYNNEI. The CDR3 DNA is TGTGCCAGCATAAGAGGTCAAACTAGCACAGATACGCAGTATTTT. Translating it yields CASIRGQTSTDTQYF.

The CDR3 nucleotides read TGTGCCAGCAGGGAGGGACAGGGATTCCACTATGGCTACACCTTC. This codes for CASREGQGFHYGYTF. The rearrangement joins TRBV6-5 to TRBJ1-2; TRBD1 matches 9 bases. The CDR3 consists of 15 residues. The germline V gene encodes CDR1 MNHEY and CDR2 SVGAGI. The junction had 8 bases not matched to a gene; V was cut back by 6 bases and J by 3 bases.

V gene TRBV5-1 combines with J gene TRBJ1-3; D is perhaps TRBD1 (5 bases). The V gene lost 1 base and the J gene lost 3 bases, with 17 bases spanning the gap. The CDR3 extends over 17 amino acids. Germline V gives CDR1 SGHRS, CDR2 YFSETQ. Here the CDR3 DNA reads TGCGCCAGCAGCTTGCTCCCCCCTTTGGGGCATGGAAACACCATATATTTT. Amino acids: CASSLLPPLGHGNTIYF.

The chain couples TRBV7-9 to TRBJ2-3; D remains unclear. V gave up 0 bases and J gave up 10 bases, with 8 bases separating them. The CDR3 contains 12 residues. Germline values: CDR1 SEHNR, CDR2 FQNEAQ (reference sequence). CDR3 DNA sequence: TGTGCCAGCAGCTTAGCCCCCCTAGCGCAGTATTTT. Translating gives CASSLAPLAQYF.

The gene calls are TRBV21-1 and TRBJ1-2. TRBV21-1 corresponds to a pseudogene. This CDR3 spans 14 amino acids. The CDR3 DNA reads as TGTGCCAGCAGCAAAGTAGAGGGAAAAAATGGCTACACCTTC. Its translation is CASSKVEGKNGYTF.